These T cell receptor beta chains were read from a single sample in a study of blood T cell repertoires in COVID-19. Only in-frame clones appear in the TCRdb table, and some are missing; sequencing was by immunoSEQ multiplex PCR. The table lists roughly 180,000 clones, around four fifths of them singletons. Sequencing was performed on PBMCs or T cells enriched from blood (not recorded which). These receptors all come from a woman aged 55-70 years who had recovered from COVID-19. The CDR3 runs from the conserved cysteine through the conserved F or W. The order of the fields is J gene, V gene, D gene, clone size, CDR3 DNA, CDR3 protein. A D gene is named only where the DNA matches it firmly. Clone size is given for some rows only: seen once, a few or many times, or a class if the clone is expanded.

TRBJ2-3 TRBV5-1 TRBD1 - TGCGCCAGCAGCCAGACAGGGATTAGCACAGATACGCAGTATTTT CASSQTGISTDTQYF
TRBJ1-5 TRBV2 - - TGTGCCAGCAGTGACGGTAGAGGCAATCAGCCCCAGCATTTT CASSDGRGNQPQHF
TRBJ2-3 TRBV28 - few TGTGCCAGCATGGCGACAACCGAGATCACGCAGTATTTT CASMATTEITQYF
TRBJ2-6 TRBV10-2 TRBD1 - TGCGCCAGCAGTCACCGGGACAGGGGCCGCTCTGGGGCCAACGTCCTGACTTTC CASSHRDRGRSGANVLTF
TRBJ2-7 TRBV4-1 - - TGCGCCAGCAGCCAAGACTATCGGACTTCGCAGTACTTC CASSQDYRTSQYF
TRBJ1-1 TRBV28 - - TGTGCCGGCTCACCTTCCTTGGGACAGAACACTGAAGCTTTCTTT CAGSPSLGQNTEAFF
TRBJ2-7 TRBV28 TRBD2 few TGTGCCAGCAGTTTATGGCTAGCGGGAGGGAACGAGCAGTACTTC CASSLWLAGGNEQYF
TRBJ2-3 TRBV7-2 TRBD2 - TGTGCCAGCAAATACGGCGGGGGGAAAGATACGCAGTATTTT CASKYGGGKDTQYF
TRBJ2-1 TRBV6-4 TRBD1 - TGTGCCAGCAGTGACCCCGGGACAGGGGGCGATGAGCAGTTCTTC CASSDPGTGGDEQFF
TRBJ1-2 TRBV6-5 - - TGTGCCAGCATCGCAGGGCTCGGGGGCTACACCTTC CASIAGLGGYTF
TRBJ2-1 TRBV5-6 TRBD2 - TGTGCCAGCAGAAGAAAACTAGCGGGAGGATACAATGAGCAGTTCTTC CASRRKLAGGYNEQFF
TRBJ2-2 TRBV11-2 TRBD1 - TGTGCCAGCAGCAAGAGACAGGGGGCTCCCACCGGGGAGCTGTTTTTT CASSKRQGAPTGELFF
TRBJ1-1 TRBV12-5 - - TGTGCTAGTCGGAGGCAGGCGAACACTGAAGCTTTCTTT CASRRQANTEAFF
TRBJ2-7 TRBV28 TRBD1 - TGTGCCAGCAACGAATGGGGACAGGGCTGGTCCTACGAGCAGTACTTC CASNEWGQGWSYEQYF
TRBJ1-6 TRBV4-1 - - TGCGCCAGCAGCCCCGCCCAGGGTAGGGCCTATAATTCACCCCTCCACTTT CASSPAQGRAYNSPLHF
TRBJ1-1 TRBV16 TRBD1 few TGTGCCAGCAGCCAGAGCAGGGGGAACGCTGAAGCTTTCTTT CASSQSRGNAEAFF
TRBJ1-3 TRBV19 TRBD1 - TGTGCCAGTAGCCATCAGGGGGCCTTCTCTGGAAACACCATATATTTT CASSHQGAFSGNTIYF
TRBJ2-2 TRBV2 TRBD2 - TGTGCCACAAGGACTAGCGGGAGGGGATATACCGGGGAGCTGTTTTTT CATRTSGRGYTGELFF
TRBJ1-3 TRBV28 - once TGTGCCAGCAGTCTTCCGACAGGATCTGGAAACACCATATATTTT CASSLPTGSGNTIYF
TRBJ1-2 TRBV10-3 TRBD1 - TGTGCCATCAGAGGACAGGGGCCGGGGGGCACCTTC CAIRGQGPGGTF
TRBJ1-2 TRBV20-1 - once TGCAGTGCTAGTTGGGGGAACAGGGACTATGGCTACACCTTC CSASWGNRDYGYTF
TRBJ2-7 TRBV7-8 TRBD1 - TGTGCCAGCAGCCAAGACAGGGGGTACGAGCAGTACTTC CASSQDRGYEQYF
TRBJ1-1 TRBV28 - - TGTGCCAGCAGCAGGATAATGAACACTGAAGCTTTCTTT CASSRIMNTEAFF
TRBJ1-4 TRBV5-1 - - TGCGCCAGCAGCCCGGAGGTGGGATTTAATGAAAAACTGTTTTTT CASSPEVGFNEKLFF
TRBJ2-5 TRBV5-1 - - TGCGCCAGCAGCTTGGGCGGGACGAGTGAAGAGACCCAGTACTTC CASSLGGTSEETQYF
TRBJ1-2 TRBV5-6 - - TGTGCCAGCAGCTTAAAAAGGGGTGGTGGCTACACCTTC CASSLKRGGGYTF
TRBJ2-3 TRBV2 - - TGTGCCAGCAGTGAAGCGGCACAGGGCGGCACAGATACGCAGTATTTT CASSEAAQGGTDTQYF
TRBJ2-7 TRBV14 - few TGTGCCAGCAGCCAAGACAGGGTCGAGCAGTACTTC CASSQDRVEQYF
TRBJ1-2 TRBV6-5 TRBD1 - TGTGCCAGCAGGCCCGGACAGGGCGATGGCTACACCTTC CASRPGQGDGYTF
TRBJ2-1 TRBV3-1/TRBV3-2 - - TGTGCCAGCAGCTTAGCCGGGGGATACAATGAGCAGTTCTTC CASSLAGGYNEQFF
TRBJ2-1 TRBV23-1 TRBD1 - TGCGCCAGCAGTCAATCGGGACAGGGTGCGGTCGAGCAGTTCTTC CASSQSGQGAVEQFF
TRBJ2-5 TRBV18 TRBD2 - TGTGCCAGCTCACCCCGGGGGGGTTCAGAGACCCAGTACTTC CASSPRGGSETQYF
TRBJ1-1 TRBV5-1 - once TGCGCCAGCAGCTTGGCAGGGGCATGGGCGAACACTGAAGCTTTCTTT CASSLAGAWANTEAFF
TRBJ2-2 TRBV10-3 TRBD2 - TGTGCCATCACGACTAGCGGGGGGGCAGGGACCGGGGAGCTGTTTTTT CAITTSGGAGTGELFF
TRBJ2-7 TRBV10-3 - - TGTGCCATCAGTGTCTCCGGGGGTGAACGGGAGCAGTACTTC CAISVSGGEREQYF
TRBJ1-4 TRBV5-1 - - TGCGCCAGCAGCTTGGGAACAGGAGAAGAAAAACTGTTTTTT CASSLGTGEEKLFF
TRBJ2-7 TRBV18 - - TGTGCCAGCTCACCACGTAGCTCCTACGAGCAGTACTTC CASSPRSSYEQYF
TRBJ2-5 TRBV7-9 TRBD2 - TGTGCCAGCAGCTTTCTAGCGGGGGTACAAGAGACCCAGTACTTC CASSFLAGVQETQYF
TRBJ1-2 TRBV12-3/TRBV12-4 - - TGTGCCAGCAGTAGAAGCGGGAACTATGGCTACACCTTC CASSRSGNYGYTF
TRBJ2-1 TRBV7-3 - - TGTGCCAGCAGCCCGCCCGGGGGATACAATGAGCAGTTCTTC CASSPPGGYNEQFF
TRBJ1-1 TRBV3-1/TRBV3-2 - - TGTGCCAGCGGCCAGGCAGGGGAAGCTTTCTTT CASGQAGEAFF
TRBJ2-6 TRBV7-9 TRBD1 - TGTGCCAGCAGCCGACAGGGTAGTGGGGCCAACGTCCTGACTTTC CASSRQGSGANVLTF
TRBJ1-1 TRBV19 - once TGTGCCAGTAGAATCTCCGCGACAGGGAACACTGAAGCTTTCTTT CASRISATGNTEAFF
TRBJ1-2 TRBV12-3/TRBV12-4 - - TGTGCCAGCAGTTTGGGGGACTGGTATGGCTACACCTTC CASSLGDWYGYTF
TRBJ1-4 TRBV28 TRBD1 once TGTGCCAGCAGTGTCGGACAGGGAGGAAAGGAAAAACTGTTTTTT CASSVGQGGKEKLFF
TRBJ2-5 TRBV9 TRBD2 - TGTGCCAGCAGCCCAGGGACTAGCGGGGGTCGGCAAGAGACCCAGTACTTC CASSPGTSGGRQETQYF
TRBJ2-1 TRBV7-9 - once TGTGCCAGCAGCTTATGGGTGGGGGCCATAACCTACAATGAGCAGTTCTTC CASSLWVGAITYNEQFF
TRBJ2-3 TRBV18 - - TGTGCCAGCTCCCCTTCGAGGCAGAGTAGCACAGATACGCAGTATTTT CASSPSRQSSTDTQYF
TRBJ1-5 TRBV19 TRBD1 - TGTGCCAGTAGTATTACAGGGGTTCAGCCCCAGCATTTT CASSITGVQPQHF
TRBJ1-2 TRBV19 TRBD1 - TGTGCCAGTAGTATCCCCGGGACAGGGGTATCTGGCTACACCTTC CASSIPGTGVSGYTF
TRBJ1-1 TRBV29-1 TRBD1 - TGCAGCGTCGATAATGACAGGGGGGACACTGAAGCTTTCTTT CSVDNDRGDTEAFF
TRBJ2-2 TRBV5-1 TRBD1 - TGCGCCAGCAGCCAAAGACAGGGACCGAACACCGGGGAGCTGTTTTTT CASSQRQGPNTGELFF
TRBJ1-4 TRBV7-2 - - TGTGCCAGCAGCTGGGGGACGGGGGGTGGTGAAAAACTGTTTTTT CASSWGTGGGEKLFF
TRBJ1-2 TRBV24-1 TRBD1 - TGTGCCACCAGTGATCCGACAGGGGGCAAGGGCTACACCTTC CATSDPTGGKGYTF